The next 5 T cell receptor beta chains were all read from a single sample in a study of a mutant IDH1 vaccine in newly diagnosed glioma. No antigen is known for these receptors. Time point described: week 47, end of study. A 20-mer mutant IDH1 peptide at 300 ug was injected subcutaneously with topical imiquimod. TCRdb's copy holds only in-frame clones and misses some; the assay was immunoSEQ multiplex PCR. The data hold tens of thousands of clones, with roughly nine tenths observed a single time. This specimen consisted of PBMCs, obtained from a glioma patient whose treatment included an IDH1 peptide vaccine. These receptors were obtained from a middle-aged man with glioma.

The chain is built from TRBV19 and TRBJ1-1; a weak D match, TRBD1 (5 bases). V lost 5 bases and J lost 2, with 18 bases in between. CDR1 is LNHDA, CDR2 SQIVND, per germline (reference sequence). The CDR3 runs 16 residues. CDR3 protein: CASSQISRVFNTEAFF. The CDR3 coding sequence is TGTGCCAGTAGTCAAATCTCCAGGGTTTTCAACACTGAAGCTTTCTTT.

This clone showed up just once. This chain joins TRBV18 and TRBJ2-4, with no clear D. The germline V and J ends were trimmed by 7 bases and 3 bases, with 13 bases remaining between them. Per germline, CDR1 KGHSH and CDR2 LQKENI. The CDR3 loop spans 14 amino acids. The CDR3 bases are TGTGCCAGCTTCGACCTCTTGGACAAAAACATTCAGTACTTC. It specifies CASFDLLDKNIQYF.

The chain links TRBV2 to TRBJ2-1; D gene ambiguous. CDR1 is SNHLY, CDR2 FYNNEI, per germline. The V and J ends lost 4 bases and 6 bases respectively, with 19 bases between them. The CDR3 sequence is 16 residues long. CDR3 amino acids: CASSVGIAVLSNEQFF. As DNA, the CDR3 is TGTGCCAGCAGTGTCGGTATAGCTGTCCTGAGCAATGAGCAGTTCTTC.

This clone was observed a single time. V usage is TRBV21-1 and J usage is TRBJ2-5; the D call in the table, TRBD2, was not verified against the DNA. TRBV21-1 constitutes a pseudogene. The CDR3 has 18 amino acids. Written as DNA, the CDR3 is TGTGCCAGCAGCCCCCCCCCTGGGACTAGCGGGTCAAAAGAGACCCAGTACTTC. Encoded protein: CASSPPPGTSGSKETQYF.

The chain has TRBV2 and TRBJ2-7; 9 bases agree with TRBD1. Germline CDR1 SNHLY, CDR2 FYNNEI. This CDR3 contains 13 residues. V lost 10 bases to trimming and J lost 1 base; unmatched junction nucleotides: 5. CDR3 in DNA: TGTGCCACTCAGGGACAGGGTTCCTACGAGCAGTACGTC. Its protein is CATQGQGSYEQYV.